This T cell receptor (beta chain) emerged from a study of T cell responses to AZD1222 COVID-19 vaccine. Study-level points and caveats: The sample set comprised mostly white British donors with more females, and clonal diversity was possibly underestimated. Receipt of two AZD1222 doses was followed by a rise in Spike-specific TCR breadth and depth. AZD1222 recipients seropositive at baseline numbered only 5 to 7. With dominance at 160-218 and 743-854, vaccine-associated CD4 TCRs spanned spike.

Comment on this clone: The antigen remains unidentified.

Clones were sequenced by immunoSEQ multiplex PCR, and TCRdb holds only the in-frame ones, with some missing. The data hold about 130,000 clones, with approximately 91% observed a single time. The CDR3 sequence is 13 residues long. CDR1 SNHLY and CDR2 FYNNEI come from the germline V gene. Deletions cut 5 bases from V and 9 bases from J, with 11 bases between. This chain joins TRBV2 and TRBJ1-6, with D unresolved. The sequence derives from an adult who received the AZD1222 COVID-19 vaccine. The sample consisted of peripheral blood, taken 28 days after the second AZD1222 dose. CDR3: CASSIEDPSPLHF. CDR3 sequence (DNA): TGTGCCAGCAGTATAGAGGACCCTTCACCCCTCCACTTT.